The clone carrying this T cell receptor (beta chain) was counted a few times. A sample-barcoded 5' primer and a J-beta primer mix were used in a second PCR of about 7 to 12 cycles. TCRdb re-called the 5' RACE reads with MiXCR, one entry per CDR3 protein. Of hundreds of thousands of distinct CDR3 sequences in the sample, about 48% were seen once. The data were taken from a study of blood T cells in healthy people across ages. The V end lost 4 bases, the J end lost 4 bases, and 7 bases lay between the germline ends. In germline, CDR1 is SGHTA, CDR2 FQGNSA. The CDR3 covers 12 residues. The sample comprised blood. This sequence originates from a man aged 25 to 40 in good health. The chain couples TRBV7-2 to TRBJ2-5; D is unclear. In DNA form, the CDR3 reads TGTGCCAGCAGCTCCCCCCCAGAGACCCAGTACTTC. It yields the protein CASSSPPETQYF.